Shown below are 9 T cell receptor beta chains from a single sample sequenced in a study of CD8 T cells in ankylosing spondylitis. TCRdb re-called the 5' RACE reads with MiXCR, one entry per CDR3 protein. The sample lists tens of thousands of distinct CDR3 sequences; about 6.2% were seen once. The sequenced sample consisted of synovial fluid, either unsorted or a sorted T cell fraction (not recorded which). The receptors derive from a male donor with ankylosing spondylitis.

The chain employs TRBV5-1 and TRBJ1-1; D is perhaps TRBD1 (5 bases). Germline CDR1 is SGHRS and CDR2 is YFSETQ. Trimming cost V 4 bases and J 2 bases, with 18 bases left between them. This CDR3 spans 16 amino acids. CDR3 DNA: TGCGCCAGCAGCCTCGGGGCAGAGACACTAAACACTGAAGCTTTCTTT. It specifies CASSLGAETLNTEAFF.

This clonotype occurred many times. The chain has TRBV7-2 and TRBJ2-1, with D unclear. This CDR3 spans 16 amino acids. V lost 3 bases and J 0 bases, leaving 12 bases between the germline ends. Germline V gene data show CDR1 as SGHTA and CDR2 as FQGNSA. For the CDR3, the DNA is TGTGCCAGCAGCTTCCCCGGGCCGAGCTCCTACAATGAGCAGTTCTTC. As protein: CASSFPGPSSYNEQFF.

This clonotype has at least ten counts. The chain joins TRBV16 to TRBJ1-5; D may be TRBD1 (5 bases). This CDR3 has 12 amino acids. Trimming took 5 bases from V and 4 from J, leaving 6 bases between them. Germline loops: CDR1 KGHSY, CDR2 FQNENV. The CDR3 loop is CASSGGNQPQHF. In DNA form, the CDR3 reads TGTGCCAGCAGCGGGGGTAATCAGCCCCAGCATTTT.

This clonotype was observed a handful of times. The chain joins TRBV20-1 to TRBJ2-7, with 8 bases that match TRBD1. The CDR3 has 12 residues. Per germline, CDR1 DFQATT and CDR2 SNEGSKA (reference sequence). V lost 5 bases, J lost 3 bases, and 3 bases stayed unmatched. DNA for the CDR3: TGCAGTGCTGAGGACAGGGACTACGAGCAGTACTTC. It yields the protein CSAEDRDYEQYF.

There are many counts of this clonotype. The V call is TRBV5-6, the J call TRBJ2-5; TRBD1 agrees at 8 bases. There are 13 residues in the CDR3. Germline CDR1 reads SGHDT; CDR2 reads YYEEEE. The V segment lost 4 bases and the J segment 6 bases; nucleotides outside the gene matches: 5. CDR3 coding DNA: TGTGCCAGCAGCATGACAGGGGAAAAGACCCAGTACTTC. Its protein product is CASSMTGEKTQYF.

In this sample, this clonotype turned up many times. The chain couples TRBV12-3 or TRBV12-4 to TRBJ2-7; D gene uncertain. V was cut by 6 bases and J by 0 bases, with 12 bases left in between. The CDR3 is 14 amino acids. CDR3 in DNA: TGTGCCAGCAGGCCCTCTTGGAGCTCCTACGAGCAGTACTTC. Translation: CASRPSWSSYEQYF.

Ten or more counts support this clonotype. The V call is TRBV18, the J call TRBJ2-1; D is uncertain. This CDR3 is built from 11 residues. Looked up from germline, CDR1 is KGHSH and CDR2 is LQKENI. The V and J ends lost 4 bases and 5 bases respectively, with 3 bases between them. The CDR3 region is CASSRNNEQFF. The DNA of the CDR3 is TGTGCCAGCTCACGGAACAATGAGCAGTTCTTC.

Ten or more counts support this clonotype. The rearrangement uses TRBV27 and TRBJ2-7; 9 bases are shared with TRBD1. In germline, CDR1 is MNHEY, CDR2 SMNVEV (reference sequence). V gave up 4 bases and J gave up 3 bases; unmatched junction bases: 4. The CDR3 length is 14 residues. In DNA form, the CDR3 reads TGTGCCAGCAGTTCCCTGGACAGGGGCTACGAGCAGTACTTC. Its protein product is CASSSLDRGYEQYF.

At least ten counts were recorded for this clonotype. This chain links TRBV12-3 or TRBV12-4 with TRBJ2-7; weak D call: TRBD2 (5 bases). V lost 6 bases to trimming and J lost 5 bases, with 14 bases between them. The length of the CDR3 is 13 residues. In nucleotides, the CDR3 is TGTGCCAGCAGCATACGGACTGGAAACGAGCAGTACTTC. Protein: CASSIRTGNEQYF.